Each of the 9 T cell receptor beta chains below was sequenced from the same sample in a study of CXCR3-negative and CXCR3-positive naive CD8 T cells. Whole-study results and caveats: Naive cells positive for CXCR3 carried more hydrophobic TRB CDR3s than CXCR3-negative ones.

With UMI labels, 5' RACE was used to prepare the TRB cDNA libraries. TCRdb re-analyzed the 5' RACE reads; it lists each CDR3 protein once, without DNA. This repertoire includes roughly 120,000 distinct CDR3 sequences. No cognate antigen is known for these TCRs. The sample comprised naive CXCR3+ CD8+ T cells from blood. Subset reported: CD45RO-CCR7+CD27+CD95- naive CD8+ T cells expressing CXCR3 (TNR3+). These receptors were obtained from a human donor in good health. Some clones in this sample may be carry-over from other donors' samples.

The chain has TRBV19 and TRBJ1-2. CDR1 is LNHDA, CDR2 SQIVND, per germline (reference sequence). This CDR3 has 17 amino acids. The CDR3 reads CASSIVYRADLLYGYTF.

This CDR3 reads CASSWDRVPYGYTF. The chain links TRBV5-1 to TRBJ1-2. CDR1 is SGHRS, CDR2 YFSETQ, per germline. This CDR3 has 14 amino acids.

The chain is built from TRBV29-1 and TRBJ2-2; the D call of TRBD2 rests on TCRdb alone, since no DNA is present to check it. From germline, CDR1 is SQVTM and CDR2 ANQGSEA. This CDR3 spans 13 amino acids. This CDR3 is CSALAENTGELFF.

The V gene is TRBV11-2, the J gene TRBJ2-3; TCRdb's D call of TRBD1 is untestable without DNA. This CDR3 is built from 17 residues. Germline loops: CDR1 SGHAT, CDR2 FQNNGV. CDR3 loop: CASSLWKGGARTDTQYF.

The rearrangement links TRBV15 to TRBJ2-5; TCRdb's D call of TRBD1 is untestable without DNA. This CDR3 comprises 15 residues. The germline V gene has CDR1 LNHNV and CDR2 YYDKDF (reference sequence). The chain's CDR3 is CATSERRGAVETQYF.

This sequence joins TRBV6-5 and TRBJ2-1; the TCRdb call, TRBD1, lacks DNA for checking. The germline V gene has CDR1 MNHEY and CDR2 SVGAGI. The CDR3 is 13 residues long. CDR3 residues: CASSYEGYNEQFF.

The CDR3 is CASSLTEGSIGPLHF. V is TRBV7-2 and J is TRBJ1-6. The CDR3 totals 15 residues. Germline lookup yields CDR1 SGHTA and CDR2 FQGNSA. The variable domain in full, completed from reference TRBV7-2 and TRBJ1-6, reads GAGVSQSPSNKVTEKGKDVELRCDPISGHTALYWYRQSLGQGLEFLIYFQGNSAPDKSGLPSDRFSAERTGGSVSTLTIQRTQQEDSAVYLCASSLTEGSIGPLHFGNGTRLTVT.

V gene TRBV29-1 combines with J gene TRBJ2-1; TCRdb's D call of TRBD2 is untestable without DNA. The CDR3 runs to 14 residues. From germline, CDR1 is SQVTM and CDR2 ANQGSEA. The CDR3 here is CSVAGGAGLNEQFF.

The V call is TRBV10-3, the J call TRBJ2-3. Germline-derived CDR1 and CDR2 are ENHRY and SYGVKD. The length of the CDR3 is 15 residues. CDR3 in amino acids: CAIRWDSHSTDTQYF.